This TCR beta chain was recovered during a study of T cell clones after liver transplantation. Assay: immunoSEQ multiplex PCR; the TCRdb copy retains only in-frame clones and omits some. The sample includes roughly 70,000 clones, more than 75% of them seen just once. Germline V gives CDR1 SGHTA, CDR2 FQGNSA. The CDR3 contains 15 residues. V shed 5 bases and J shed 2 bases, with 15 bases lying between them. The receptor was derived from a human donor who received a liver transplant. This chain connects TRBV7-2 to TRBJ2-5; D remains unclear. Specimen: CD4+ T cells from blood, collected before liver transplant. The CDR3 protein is CASSAQQGRQETQYF. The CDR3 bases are TGTGCCAGCAGCGCGCAACAAGGACGACAAGAGACCCAGTACTTC.